This T cell receptor (beta chain) derives from a study of T cell responses to AZD1222 COVID-19 vaccine. This table comes from immunoSEQ multiplex PCR, and its TCRdb copy is limited to in-frame clones, with some not included. The sample lists around 63,000 clones, about 85% occurring once. CDR3 length equals 13 residues. Trimming stripped 9 bases from V and 4 bases from J, with 15 bases between. The germline CDR1 and CDR2 sequences are MNHEY and SVGAGI. The starting material was peripheral blood, obtained on day 0 of AZD1222 vaccination. This receptor was obtained from an adult in good health. This chain uses TRBV6-5 with TRBJ1-2; D perhaps matches TRBD1 (5 bases). CDR3 in amino acids: CASKPGGSYGYTF. In DNA, the CDR3 is TGTGCCAGTAAACCTGGGGGGAGCTATGGCTACACCTTC.